The 8 T cell receptor beta chains below come from one sample, sequenced in a study of blood T cell repertoires in COVID-19. The table came from immunoSEQ multiplex PCR; TCRdb's copy has only in-frame clones and leaves some out. The sample includes 95,000 to 150,000 clones, 80% to 85% of them seen just once. The sequencing sample was made of PBMCs or T cells enriched from blood (not recorded which). The receptors were gathered from a woman aged 25-40 years who had recovered from COVID-19.

The chain carries TRBV7-9 and TRBJ2-2, with D perhaps matching TRBD2 (7 bases). The CDR3 has 16 amino acids. Germline V gene lookup returns CDR1 SEHNR and CDR2 FQNEAQ (reference sequence). Trimming stripped 7 bases from V and 4 bases from J, with 19 bases between. This chain's CDR3 is CASTKRGGSGTGELFF. DNA of the CDR3: TGTGCCAGCACCAAAAGGGGGGGCTCGGGCACCGGGGAGCTGTTTTTT.

This chain uses TRBV19 with TRBJ1-1, with D tentatively TRBD1 (5 bases). V lost 6 bases and J 5 bases, leaving 13 bases between the germline ends. Germline assignment: CDR1 LNHDA and CDR2 SQIVND (reference sequence). The CDR3 consists of 13 residues. DNA for the CDR3: TGTGCCAGTAGGGAGGGGTACGAGACTGAAGCTTTCTTT. It translates to CASREGYETEAFF.

The chain links TRBV5-5 to TRBJ1-5; no definite D call. The CDR3 has 16 residues. V was trimmed by 3 bases and J by 6 bases, leaving 19 bases between them. Germline CDR1 SGHKS, CDR2 YYEKEE (reference sequence). CDR3 DNA sequence: TGTGCCAGCAGCTGGACCTCGATGGAGGGTGGTCAGCCCCAGCATTTT. Amino acid sequence: CASSWTSMEGGQPQHF.

The rearrangement links TRBV7-2 to TRBJ1-1; 8 positions agree with TRBD1. V dropped 5 bases and J dropped 5; count of bases not matched to a gene: 7. The CDR3 extends over 14 amino acids. From germline, CDR1 is SGHTA and CDR2 FQGNSA. The CDR3 loop is CASSPQGARTEAFF. The CDR3 DNA follows: TGTGCCAGCAGCCCGCAGGGGGCACGAACTGAAGCTTTCTTT.

The rearrangement links TRBV15 to TRBJ2-7; 8 positions match TRBD2. CDR1 is LNHNV and CDR2 is YYDKDF in the germline V gene (reference sequence). The CDR3 runs 14 residues. Unmatched junction bases numbered 9, after V lost 6 bases and J lost 5 bases. Here the CDR3 reads CATRLAGTSDEQYF. CDR3 nucleotides: TGTGCCACCAGATTAGCCGGGACTAGTGACGAGCAGTACTTC.

V usage is TRBV6-1 and J usage is TRBJ2-2; tentatively, D is TRBD1 (5 bases). The CDR3 runs 15 residues. Germline assignment: CDR1 MNHNS and CDR2 SASEGT. V lost 6 bases, J lost 6 bases, and 17 bases lay in between. CDR3 in DNA: TGTGCCAGCAGGCCGGGCCCCGCCAGGGCCGGGGAGCTGTTTTTT. Protein sequence: CASRPGPARAGELFF.

The V call is TRBV30, the J call TRBJ2-2; D possibly corresponds to TRBD1 (8 bases). The germline CDR1 and CDR2 sequences are GTSNPN and SVGIG (reference sequence). V gave up 4 bases and J gave up 5 bases, with 14 bases separating them. This CDR3 region has 14 residues. CDR3 nucleotides: TGTGCCTGGAAGAACAGGGGGGGTACCGGGGAGCTGTTTTTT. This encodes CAWKNRGGTGELFF.

This clone was seen just once. The chain joins TRBV9 to TRBJ1-3; a weak D match, TRBD1 (5 bases). Germline V gene sequence: CDR1 SGDLS, CDR2 YYNGEE. V was cut by 0 bases and J by 0 bases, with 10 bases left in between. This CDR3 contains 16 residues. In DNA, the CDR3 is TGTGCCAGCAGCGTAGCTGCCAGGGTCTCTGGAAACACCATATATTTT. This translates into CASSVAARVSGNTIYF.